This TCR beta chain appears in the sequencing data of a study of shared T cell receptors in the human thymus. Germline V gene data show CDR1 as LGHNA and CDR2 as YSLEER. CDR3 length: 17 amino acids. J was trimmed by 0 bases and V by 0 bases; bases with no gene match: 8. The data were produced by immunoSEQ multiplex PCR, yet TCRdb's version contains in-frame clones alone and is incomplete. In the table there are more than 550,000 clones, roughly 86% of which are singletons. The same specimen was also included in a second study, on human thymus T cells. That source reports: Thymus tissue for the work was resected from patients undergoing corrective heart surgery. Seemingly biased V and J gene usage marked thymic and blood repertoires.

Sequenced: thymocytes. The chain employs TRBV4-3 and TRBJ2-7; TRBD1 agrees at 7 bases. This receptor was obtained from a boy under two years old with a congenital heart defect. CDR3 sequence: CASSQEIRDSSSYEQYF. CDR3 nucleotide sequence: TGCGCCAGCAGCCAAGAAATCCGGGACAGCTCCTCCTACGAGCAGTACTTC.